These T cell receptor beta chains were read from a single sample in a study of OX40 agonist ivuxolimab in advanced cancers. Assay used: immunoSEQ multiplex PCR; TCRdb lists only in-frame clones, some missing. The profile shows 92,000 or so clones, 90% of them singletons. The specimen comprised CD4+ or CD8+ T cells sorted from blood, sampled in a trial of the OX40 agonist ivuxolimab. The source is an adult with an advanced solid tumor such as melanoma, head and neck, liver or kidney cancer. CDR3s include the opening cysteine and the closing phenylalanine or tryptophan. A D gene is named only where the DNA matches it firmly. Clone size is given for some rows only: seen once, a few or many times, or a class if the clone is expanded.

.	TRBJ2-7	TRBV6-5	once	CASISGVYEQYF	TGTGCCAGCATAAGCGGAGTCTACGAGCAGTACTTC
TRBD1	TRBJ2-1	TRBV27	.	CASSFRGQYNEQFF	TGTGCCAGCAGTTTCAGGGGACAGTACAATGAGCAGTTCTTC
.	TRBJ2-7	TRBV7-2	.	CASSHTESSRILYEQYF	TGTGCCAGCAGCCATACTGAATCGTCCAGGATTTTATACGAGCAGTACTTC
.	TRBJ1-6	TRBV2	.	CASRPHRDFPDSPLHF	TGTGCCAGCAGACCTCACAGGGACTTTCCCGATTCACCCCTCCACTTT
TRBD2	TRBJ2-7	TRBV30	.	CAWSGGGLEQYF	TGTGCCTGGAGCGGCGGGGGGCTCGAGCAGTACTTC
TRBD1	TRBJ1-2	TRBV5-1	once	CASSLTGGAGYGYTF	TGCGCCAGCAGCTTGACAGGGGGCGCCGGCTATGGCTACACCTTC
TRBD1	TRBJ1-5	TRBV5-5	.	CASSLLGQSNQPQHF	TGTGCCAGCAGCTTGTTGGGACAGAGCAATCAGCCCCAGCATTTT
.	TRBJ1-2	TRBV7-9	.	CVSSFPGYGYTF	TGTGTCAGCAGCTTCCCAGGGTATGGCTACACCTTC
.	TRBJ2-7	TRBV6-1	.	CASSTTIGYEQYF	TGTGCCAGCAGTACTACTATTGGCTACGAGCAGTACTTC
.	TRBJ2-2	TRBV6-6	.	CASSYRGWMFF	TGTGCCAGCAGTTATCGGGGATGGATGTTTTTT
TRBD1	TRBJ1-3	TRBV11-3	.	CASSEQQGRSGNTIYF	TGTGCCAGCAGCGAACAACAGGGGAGGTCTGGAAACACCATATATTTT
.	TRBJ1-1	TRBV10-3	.	CAISEIGGAGEAFF	TGTGCCATCAGTGAGATCGGGGGCGCAGGTGAAGCTTTCTTT
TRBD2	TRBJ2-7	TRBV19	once	CASSIGASGYYEQYF	TGTGCCAGTAGTATCGGGGCTAGCGGGTACTACGAGCAGTACTTC
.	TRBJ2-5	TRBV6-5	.	CASSWTGETQYF	TGTGCCAGCAGCTGGACCGGGGAGACCCAGTACTTC
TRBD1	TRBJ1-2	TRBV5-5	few	CASSLAHNPGQGGNGYTF	TGTGCCAGCAGCTTGGCCCACAACCCAGGACAGGGGGGCAATGGCTACACCTTC
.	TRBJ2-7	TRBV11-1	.	CASSLENYEQYF	TGTGCCAGCAGCTTAGAGAACTACGAGCAGTACTTC
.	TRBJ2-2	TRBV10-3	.	CAISESYGELFF	TGTGCCATCAGTGAGTCGTACGGGGAGCTGTTTTTT
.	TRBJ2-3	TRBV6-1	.	CASSAGVWESTDTQYF	TGTGCCAGCAGTGCGGGAGTATGGGAGAGCACAGATACGCAGTATTTT
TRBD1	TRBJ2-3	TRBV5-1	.	CASRIANRGTTDTQYF	TGCGCCAGCAGAATTGCGAACAGGGGAACCACAGATACGCAGTATTTT
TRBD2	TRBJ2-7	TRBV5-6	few	CASSLLLADQLGQYF	TGTGCCAGCAGCTTGCTGCTAGCGGACCAATTGGGGCAGTACTTC
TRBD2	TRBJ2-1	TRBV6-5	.	CASSLPGLAGPGQFF	TGTGCCAGCAGTCTACCGGGACTAGCGGGACCGGGGCAGTTCTTC
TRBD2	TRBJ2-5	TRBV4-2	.	CASDSGTSGGRGQETQYF	TGTGCCAGCGATTCCGGGACTAGCGGGGGAAGGGGCCAAGAGACCCAGTACTTC
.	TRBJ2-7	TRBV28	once	CASSLTPPGAHEQYF	TGTGCCAGCAGTTTAACCCCACCAGGGGCCCACGAGCAGTACTTC
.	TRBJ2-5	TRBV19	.	CASSIRRGETQYF	TGTGCCAGTAGTATTCGCAGGGGAGAGACCCAGTACTTC
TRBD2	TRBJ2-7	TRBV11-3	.	CASSRTSGGAGEQYF	TGTGCCAGCAGCCGGACTAGCGGGGGAGCGGGTGAGCAGTACTTC
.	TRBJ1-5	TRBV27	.	CASSLQTNQPQHF	TGTGCCAGCAGTTTACAAACCAATCAGCCCCAGCATTTT
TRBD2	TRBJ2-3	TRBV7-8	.	CASSFPIDQRERADTQYF	TGTGCCAGCAGCTTTCCAATCGACCAGCGGGAGAGGGCAGATACGCAGTATTTT
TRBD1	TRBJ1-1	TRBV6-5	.	CASSYGTVDTEAFF	TGTGCCAGCAGTTATGGGACAGTCGACACTGAAGCTTTCTTT
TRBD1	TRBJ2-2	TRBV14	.	CASSQGTGVNTGELFF	TGTGCCAGCAGCCAAGGGACAGGGGTAAACACCGGGGAGCTGTTTTTT
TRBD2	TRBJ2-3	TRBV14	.	CASSPGLAGAPDTQYF	TGTGCCAGCAGCCCGGGACTAGCGGGAGCGCCGGATACGCAGTATTTT
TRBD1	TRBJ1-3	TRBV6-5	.	CASSMDRVSGNTIYF	TGTGCCAGCAGCATGGACAGGGTCTCTGGAAACACCATATATTTT
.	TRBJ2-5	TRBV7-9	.	CASSHTLGLETQYF	TGTGCCAGCAGCCACACCCTGGGGTTGGAGACCCAGTACTTC
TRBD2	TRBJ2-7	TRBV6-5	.	CASSILAGEPYEQYF	TGTGCCAGCAGCATACTAGCGGGAGAACCCTACGAGCAGTACTTC
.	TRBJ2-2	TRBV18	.	CASSPPDGTGELFF	TGTGCCAGCTCACCACCGGATGGCACCGGGGAGCTGTTTTTT
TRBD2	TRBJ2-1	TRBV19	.	CASTRRAGAPNEQFF	TGTGCCAGTACTAGACGGGCGGGAGCTCCAAATGAGCAGTTCTTC
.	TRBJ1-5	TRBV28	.	CASSYSVNQPQHF	TGTGCCAGCAGTTACTCAGTCAATCAGCCCCAGCATTTT
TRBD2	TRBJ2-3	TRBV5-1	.	CASSPESLLAGGPTDTQYF	TGCGCCAGCAGCCCCGAATCTCTACTAGCGGGAGGACCTACAGATACGCAGTATTTT
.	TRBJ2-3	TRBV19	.	CASSFPFRTGAPDTQYF	TGTGCCAGTAGTTTCCCCTTTAGAACGGGGGCTCCCGATACGCAGTATTTT
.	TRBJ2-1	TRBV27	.	CASSLSANERANEQFF	TGTGCCAGCAGTTTATCCGCGAACGAGCGGGCCAATGAGCAGTTCTTC
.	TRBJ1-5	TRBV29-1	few	CSVITDLNQPQHF	TGCAGCGTCATAACAGACCTCAATCAGCCCCAGCATTTT
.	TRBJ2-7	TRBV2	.	CASRDNYEQYF	TGTGCCAGCAGGGACAACTACGAGCAGTACTTC
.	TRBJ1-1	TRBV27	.	CASSSDGNEAFF	TGTGCCAGCAGTTCAGACGGGAATGAAGCTTTCTTT
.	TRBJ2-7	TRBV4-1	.	CASSQQFSYEQYF	TGCGCCAGCAGCCAGCAGTTCTCCTACGAGCAGTACTTC